The following is a T cell receptor (beta chain) sequence with its context. Its antigen is undetermined. TCRdb re-called the 5' RACE reads through MiXCR, storing one row per CDR3 protein. The table has about 190,000 distinct CDR3 sequences, approximately 15% seen once. This specimen comes from a study of identical twins. Findings and caveats of the study: Models underestimated how often monozygotic twins shared out-of-frame TCR alpha.

There are 16 residues in the CDR3. V was clipped by 1 base and J by 3 bases, with 15 bases between them. Germline lookup yields CDR1 SGHTA and CDR2 FQGNSA. The sample was also linked to a second study, of T cells expressing NK-cell markers. This second report adds: Sorted CD3+CD56-NKG2C+, CD3+CD56+NKG2C- and CD3+CD56+NKG2C+ T cells were the source of the TCR beta repertoires. Among eight sequenced donors, seven carried HCMV seropositivity while one was seronegative. The same clonotypes also predominated in the CD3+CD56-NKG2C+ fraction of four donors.

The chain joins TRBV7-2 to TRBJ1-2, with D tentatively TRBD1 (5 bases). The receptor's source is a woman aged 18-29 years in good health. Sequenced sample: CD8+ T cells sorted from blood. CDR3 nucleotide sequence: TGTGCCAGCAGCTTAGAGAATCCCACAGGACACTATGGCTACACCTTC. This encodes CASSLENPTGHYGYTF.